The next 20 T cell receptor beta chains were all read from a single sample in a study of blood T cell repertoires in COVID-19. The data were produced by immunoSEQ multiplex PCR, yet TCRdb's version contains in-frame clones alone and is incomplete. The table shows about 150,000 clones, with roughly four fifths occurring only once. The sequencing sample was made of peripheral blood. Source of these receptors: a woman of 80 years or more with acute or convalescent COVID-19.

The rearrangement links TRBV3-1 (or the pseudogene TRBV3-2) to TRBJ1-2; 12 bases map to TRBD1. The CDR3 is made up of 18 amino acids. Germline V gene sequence: CDR1 LGHDT, CDR2 YNNKEL (reference sequence). V shed 5 bases, J shed 4 bases, and the junction held 14 bases outside the gene matches. CDR3 protein: CASSSRDRGRGSGYGYTF. CDR3 DNA: TGTGCCAGCAGCTCCCGGGACAGGGGGCGCGGAAGTGGCTATGGCTACACCTTC.

The chain recombines TRBV25-1 with TRBJ1-5; a weak D match, TRBD1 (6 bases). The CDR3 has 15 amino acids. The V end was cut by 5 bases, the J end by 11 bases, with 22 bases between. CDR1 and CDR2 (germline): MGHDK, SYGVNS. In DNA form, the CDR3 reads TGTGCCAGCAGTAGGGACCAGGGGTCCCCGCAGGCCCAGCATTTT. Amino acids: CASSRDQGSPQAQHF.

The chain carries TRBV7-2 and TRBJ2-5; 11 bases agree with TRBD2. The germline V gene has CDR1 SGHTA and CDR2 FQGNSA. Trimming removed 4 bases from V and 0 bases from J; junction bases left unmatched: 7. The CDR3 runs 17 residues. The CDR3 bases are TGTGCCAGCAGCTGGAGTCTTAGCGGGGGGGACCAAGAGACCCAGTACTTC. It is translated as CASSWSLSGGDQETQYF.

This clone was observed a handful of times. The V and J genes are TRBV4-2 and TRBJ1-4, with no clear D. The CDR3 runs 16 residues. V lost 1 base to trimming and J lost 6 bases, with 15 bases between them. Per the germline V gene, CDR1 is LGHNA and CDR2 is YNFKEQ. The CDR3 DNA sequence: TGTGCCAGCAGCCAAGTTACGCAAGTGTCGGATGAAAAACTGTTTTTT. It encodes CASSQVTQVSDEKLFF.

This sequence joins TRBV11-3 and TRBJ2-7; 9 bases align to TRBD2. Germline V gene data show CDR1 as SGHNT and CDR2 as YENEEA. The V segment lost 5 bases and the J segment 4 bases; nucleotides outside the gene matches: 9. The CDR3 contains 15 residues. Written as DNA, the CDR3 is TGTGCCAGCAGCCGACAGGCGGGAGGGCCGTACGAGCAGTACTTC. Its translation is CASSRQAGGPYEQYF.

The chain couples TRBV7-3 to TRBJ2-6; 8 nucleotides line up with TRBD1. CDR1 SGHTA and CDR2 FQGTGA come from the germline V gene. The CDR3 contains 17 residues. Germline trimming cut 5 bases from V and 1 base from J; bases unmatched to any gene: 7. The CDR3 DNA reads TGTGCCAGCAGCCTGACGGACAGGGAATCTGGGGCCAACGTCCTGACTTTC. Amino acid sequence: CASSLTDRESGANVLTF.

The count of this clone is one. The V call is TRBV15, the J call TRBJ2-1; TRBD2 agrees at 13 bases. Germline loops: CDR1 LNHNV, CDR2 YYDKDF (reference sequence). There are 18 residues in the CDR3. V shed 0 bases and J 8 bases; nucleotides not matched to a gene: 10. CDR3 sequence (DNA): TGTGCCACCAGCAGAGATCCGACTACTAGCGGGAGGGGCGATGAGCAGTTCTTC. Translating gives CATSRDPTTSGRGDEQFF.

The V and J genes are TRBV14 and TRBJ1-2, with 7 nucleotides matching TRBD1. Germline loops: CDR1 SGHDN, CDR2 FVKESK. The CDR3 covers 15 residues. V lost 0 bases to trimming and J lost 4 bases; unmatched junction nucleotides: 5. The chain's CDR3 is CASSQEVTGIYGYTF. CDR3 DNA sequence: TGTGCCAGCAGCCAAGAAGTGACAGGGATCTATGGCTACACCTTC.

The chain links TRBV12-3 or TRBV12-4 to TRBJ2-3; D is possibly TRBD2 (6 bases). Trimming removed 8 bases at V and 4 bases at J, with 10 bases between. The CDR3 loop spans 12 amino acids. The CDR3 region is CASGGVADTQYF. CDR3 in DNA: TGTGCCAGCGGCGGGGTGGCAGATACGCAGTATTTT.

The gene calls are TRBV7-9 and TRBJ1-1; 7 bases are shared with TRBD1. Trimming at V came to 1 base and at J to 7 bases, leaving 6 bases not matched to a gene. Looked up from germline, CDR1 is SEHNR and CDR2 is FQNEAQ (reference sequence). This CDR3 has 14 residues. The CDR3 region is CASSLGGTVSEAFF. Here the CDR3 DNA reads TGTGCCAGCAGCTTAGGGGGGACAGTCAGTGAAGCTTTCTTT. The full variable domain, rest sourced from reference TRBV7-9 and TRBJ1-1, is DTGVSQNPRHKITKRGQNVTFRCDPISEHNRLYWYRQTLGQGPEFLTYFQNEAQLEKSRLLSDRFSAERPKGSFSTLEIQRTEQGDSAMYLCASSLGGTVSEAFFGQGTRLTVV.

The gene calls are TRBV7-8 and TRBJ2-7; D is perhaps TRBD1 (6 bases). Trimming shortened V by 1 base and J by 2 bases, and 12 bases separated the two germline ends. Germline CDR1 and CDR2: SGHVS and FQNEAQ. The CDR3 sequence is 15 residues long. The CDR3 protein is CASSLVQGSAYEQYF. CDR3 nucleotide sequence: TGTGCCAGCAGCTTAGTCCAGGGGTCGGCCTACGAGCAGTACTTC.

The rearrangement links TRBV5-1 to TRBJ2-7, with TRBD1 matching 7 bases. Germline CDR1 SGHRS, CDR2 YFSETQ. V was clipped by 4 bases and J by 6 bases; unmatched bases: 10. The CDR3 spans 14 residues. The CDR3 protein is CASSPGTAIAEQYF. The CDR3 DNA reads as TGCGCCAGCAGCCCGGGGACAGCCATTGCCGAGCAGTACTTC. Complete variable domain (other parts from reference TRBV5-1 and TRBJ2-7): KAGVTQTPRYLIKTRGQQVTLSCSPISGHRSVSWYQQTPGQGLQFLFEYFSETQRNKGNFPGRFSGRQFSNSRSEMNVSTLELGDSALYLCASSPGTAIAEQYFGPGTRLTVT.

This chain uses TRBV10-2 with TRBJ2-1; TRBD2 might be the D (5 bases). CDR3 length: 14 amino acids. CDR1 and CDR2 (germline): WSHSY, SAAADI. V lost 3 bases and J lost 4, with 10 bases in between. CDR3 loop: CASSDSRGYNEQFF. CDR3 DNA sequence: TGCGCCAGCAGTGATTCTCGGGGATACAATGAGCAGTTCTTC.

This clone was observed a handful of times. In DNA form, the CDR3 reads TGTGCCAGCAGCTTAAATGGCAGGAAAGGTGAGCAGTTCTTC. Its translation is CASSLNGRKGEQFF. This rearrangement joins TRBV7-3 to TRBJ2-1; D gene ambiguous. V was trimmed by 1 base and J by 9 bases, leaving 13 bases between them. The CDR3 has 14 residues. CDR1 and CDR2 from the germline V gene are SGHTA and FQGTGA.

In nucleotides, the CDR3 is TGTGCCAGCAGTTCGACAGCGGGACTACGGATCGAGCAGTACTTC. It encodes CASSSTAGLRIEQYF. The chain is built from TRBV6-2 or TRBV6-3 and TRBJ2-7; 7 bases agree with TRBD2. The CDR3 length is 15 residues. J lost 6 bases, V lost 4 bases, and 12 bases had no gene match. The V gene's germline CDR1 is MNHEY and CDR2 SVGEGT.

CDR3 nucleotide sequence: TGTGCCAGCAACTACTACAGGGGCGCAGGGGAGACCCAGTACTTC. Its translation is CASNYYRGAGETQYF. V is TRBV2 and J is TRBJ2-5; TRBD1 agrees at 7 bases. With 7 bases clipped from V and 5 bases from J, the junction kept 13 bases outside the gene matches. The germline CDR1 and CDR2 sequences are SNHLY and FYNNEI. The CDR3 is 15 amino acids.

This clone occurred a few times. The chain is built from TRBV19 and TRBJ1-1, with 8 bases aligning to TRBD1. Looked up from germline, CDR1 is LNHDA and CDR2 is SQIVND (reference sequence). The length of the CDR3 is 12 residues. V shed 5 bases, J shed 7 bases, and the junction held 3 bases outside the gene matches. CDR3 DNA sequence: TGTGCCAGTAGTGTTGGGACAGGTGAAGCTTTCTTT. Its translation: CASSVGTGEAFF.

The V call is TRBV29-1, the J call TRBJ1-1; no reliable D call. The CDR3 loop spans 13 amino acids. Trimming took off 5 bases at V and 3 bases at J, with 13 bases between the two ends. Looked up from germline, CDR1 is SQVTM and CDR2 is ANQGSEA. The CDR3 DNA reads as TGCAGCGTTCGCCCAAGCGGGGACACTGAAGCTTTCTTT. Protein product: CSVRPSGDTEAFF.

This chain links TRBV7-3 with TRBJ2-3; 8 bases map to TRBD1. Germline V CDR1 and CDR2: SGHTA, FQGTGA. The CDR3 is 17 residues long. Trimming at V came to 2 bases and at J to 0 bases, leaving 7 bases not matched to a gene. CDR3 in amino acids: CASSLSGTGHSTDTQYF. Here the CDR3 DNA reads TGTGCCAGCAGCTTATCTGGGACAGGCCATAGCACAGATACGCAGTATTTT.

The V call is TRBV29-1, the J call TRBJ1-2; tentatively, D is TRBD1 (5 bases). V was trimmed by 2 bases and J by 8 bases, leaving 21 bases between them. This CDR3 has 15 residues. The germline CDR1 and CDR2 sequences are SQVTM and ANQGSEA. The CDR3 DNA reads TGCAGCGTTGAACAGGGAAGTGGTCGTTCGAGCGGCTACACCTTC. Amino acids: CSVEQGSGRSSGYTF. Full variable domain (rest looked up from reference TRBV29-1 and TRBJ1-2): SAVISQKPSRDICQRGTSLTIQCQVDSQVTMMFWYRQQPGQSLTLIATANQGSEATYESGFVIDKFPISRPNLTFSTLTVSNMSPEDSSIYLCSVEQGSGRSSGYTFGSGTRLTVV.